These 5 T cell receptor beta chains came from one sample sequenced in a study of post-analysis software for immune sequencing data. Study-wide points: A handful of TRBV segments were significantly more frequent in patients than in controls. TRBV5-6, TRBV5-1 and TRBV20-1 were among these segments.

No cognate antigen is known for these TCRs. Unique molecular identifiers tagged the TCR beta cDNA libraries. In TCRdb, the PCR reads were re-called with MiXCR into one record per CDR3 protein. The sample shows fewer than 850,000 distinct CDR3 sequences, around 46% of them seen only once. Sequencing was performed on blood. Receptors originate from a girl between 10 and 17 years old with multiple sclerosis.

This clonotype was observed many times. The rearrangement links TRBV4-2 to TRBJ2-7; D uncertain. The germline gives CDR1 LGHNA, CDR2 YNFKEQ. The CDR3 extends over 14 amino acids. V was shortened by 0 bases and J by 1 base, with 7 bases between the two germline ends. CDR3 sequence reads: CASSQDLGSYEQYF. In DNA, the CDR3 is TGTGCCAGCAGCCAAGATTTGGGGTCCTACGAGCAGTACTTC.

The chain couples TRBV29-1 to TRBJ1-2; D unclear. The length of the CDR3 is 13 residues. V lost 3 bases, J lost 2 bases, and 10 bases lay in between. CDR1 SQVTM and CDR2 ANQGSEA come from the germline V gene. The CDR3 DNA reads TGCAGCGTTGAGGCCCCAGTCAACTATGGCTACACCTTC. Residues: CSVEAPVNYGYTF.

This chain links TRBV29-1 with TRBJ2-7; TRBD2 matches at 8 bases. V was pared by 3 bases and J by 2 bases, with 3 bases of the junction left unmatched. The CDR3 extends over 13 amino acids. Germline CDR1 SQVTM, CDR2 ANQGSEA. The CDR3 protein is CSVDSGDAYEQYF. The CDR3, as DNA: TGCAGCGTTGATAGCGGGGATGCCTACGAGCAGTACTTC.

CDR3 sequence: CASSQGALVGSEDGYTF. DNA for the CDR3: TGCGCCAGCAGCCAAGGGGCCCTGGTAGGTTCTGAGGATGGCTACACCTTC. The V gene is TRBV4-1, the J gene TRBJ1-2; D is unclear. Germline V gene data show CDR1 as MGHRA and CDR2 as YSYEKL. The CDR3 contains 17 residues. Trimming took 1 base from V and 6 from J, leaving 21 bases between them.

V usage is TRBV27 and J usage is TRBJ1-1, with TRBD1 matching 9 bases. Germline CDR1 and CDR2: MNHEY and SMNVEV (reference sequence). The CDR3 spans 15 residues. The ends lost 6 bases at V and 9 bases at J; junction bases unmatched: 14. CDR3 in DNA: TGTGCCAGCAGCGAAAAACCCGGGACAGGGTTGAAAGCTTTCTTT. Amino acids: CASSEKPGTGLKAFF.